These 27 T cell receptor beta chains were sequenced from one sample in a study of blood T cell repertoires in COVID-19. The table came from immunoSEQ multiplex PCR; TCRdb's copy has only in-frame clones and leaves some out. The profile shows approximately 250,000 clones, approximately 82% of them singletons. The sample consisted of peripheral blood. These receptors were taken from a woman in her thirties or forties who had recovered from COVID-19.

This chain connects TRBV19 to TRBJ1-4, with 7 bases identical to TRBD1. Germline loops: CDR1 LNHDA, CDR2 SQIVND (reference sequence). The J segment lost 8 bases and the V segment lost 4 bases, leaving 19 bases of the junction unmatched. The CDR3 has 18 residues. The CDR3: CASSTSTGWMLSGEKLFF. The CDR3 bases are TGTGCCAGTAGTACCTCGACAGGGTGGATGCTTAGTGGGGAAAAACTGTTTTTT.

The table lists this clone with a few counts. The chain has TRBV7-9 and TRBJ2-3; 8 nucleotides line up with TRBD2. Looked up from germline, CDR1 is SEHNR and CDR2 is FQNEAQ (reference sequence). The CDR3 consists of 15 residues. V gave up 4 bases and J gave up 2 bases; unmatched junction bases: 5. CDR3 protein: CASSSTSGYTDTQYF. In DNA, the CDR3 is TGTGCCAGCAGCTCTACTAGCGGATACACAGATACGCAGTATTTT.

The chain has TRBV6-5 and TRBJ1-3, with 9 bases identical to TRBD1. The CDR3 is 15 amino acids. Germline V lookup: CDR1 MNHEY, CDR2 SVGAGI. The ends lost 4 bases at V and 2 bases at J; junction bases unmatched: 3. CDR3 DNA: TGTGCCAGCAGTTCCACAGGGGGCCCTGGAAACACCATATATTTT. This translates into CASSSTGGPGNTIYF.

V gene TRBV2 combines with J gene TRBJ2-3; 7 bases are shared with TRBD2. Trimming cost V 4 bases and J 6 bases; bases outside gene matches: 4. Germline V gene lookup returns CDR1 SNHLY and CDR2 FYNNEI. The CDR3 is 13 residues long. In nucleotides, the CDR3 is TGTGCCAGCAGTGGCGGGGGTAGGGATACGCAGTATTTT. Translation: CASSGGGRDTQYF.

The V gene is TRBV3-1 (or the pseudogene TRBV3-2), the J gene TRBJ2-7; possible D gene TRBD2, 5 bases. V gave up 0 bases and J gave up 4 bases, with 13 bases separating them. The CDR3 totals 15 residues. CDR1 and CDR2 (germline): LGHDT, YNNKEL (reference sequence). The CDR3, as DNA: TGTGCCAGCAGCCAAGAACCCCGGGGATATTACGAGCAGTACTTC. Amino acid sequence: CASSQEPRGYYEQYF.

The CDR3 bases are TGTGCCAGTAGTATAGATAACAGGGGGCATGAGACCCAGTACTTC. It yields the protein CASSIDNRGHETQYF. V gene TRBV19 combines with J gene TRBJ2-5, with TRBD1 identical over 9 bases. V gave up 0 bases and J gave up 5 bases; unmatched junction bases: 4. CDR3 length equals 15 residues. Germline V gene sequence: CDR1 LNHDA, CDR2 SQIVND (reference sequence).

V and J are TRBV9 and TRBJ1-5, with D perhaps matching TRBD1 (6 bases). The V gene's germline CDR1 is SGDLS and CDR2 YYNGEE. The V gene lost 7 bases and the J gene lost 6 bases, with 17 bases spanning the gap. The length of the CDR3 is 14 residues. The CDR3, as DNA: TGTGCCAGCTCTCCCGGGCAGGGGAGTCAGCCCCAGCATTTT. It yields the protein CASSPGQGSQPQHF.

The chain carries TRBV5-1 and TRBJ2-5, with D hard to call. CDR1 is SGHRS and CDR2 is YFSETQ in the germline V gene. This CDR3 contains 14 residues. V was shortened by 6 bases and J by 5 bases, with 17 bases between the two germline ends. CDR3 sequence reads: CASNPTSAAETQYF. CDR3 nucleotides: TGCGCCAGCAACCCCACCTCCGCCGCGGAGACCCAGTACTTC.

Only a few counts were recorded for this clone. The chain links TRBV6-2 or TRBV6-3 to TRBJ1-1, with TRBD1 matching over 11 bases. Germline values: CDR1 MNHEY, CDR2 SVGEGT. CDR3 length: 16 amino acids. The trim removed 2 bases at V and 3 bases at J, leaving 5 bases unmatched. The CDR3 DNA reads as TGTGCCAGCAGTTACCCGGGACAGGGGGTGGACACTGAAGCTTTCTTT. Amino acid sequence: CASSYPGQGVDTEAFF.

The rearrangement joins TRBV11-2 to TRBJ1-4; TRBD1 might be the D (6 bases). The V end was cut by 1 base, the J end by 4 bases, with 13 bases between. The CDR3 is 16 residues long. Germline CDR1 is SGHAT and CDR2 is FQNNGV. CDR3 region: CASSLGNRVDNEKLFF. The CDR3 nucleotides are TGTGCCAGCAGCTTAGGAAACAGGGTGGATAATGAAAAACTGTTTTTT.

This chain uses TRBV10-3 with TRBJ1-1, with 7 bases matching TRBD1. V was clipped by 6 bases and J by 7 bases; unmatched bases: 11. CDR3 size: 14 residues. Germline-derived CDR1 and CDR2 are ENHRY and SYGVKD. CDR3 in amino acids: CAISDTGDSNEAFF. The CDR3 DNA follows: TGTGCCATCAGCGACACAGGGGATAGTAATGAAGCTTTCTTT.

This clone came up a few times. The chain is built from TRBV20-1 and TRBJ1-5; D remains unclear. The V end was cut by 3 bases, the J end by 3 bases, with 9 bases between. The CDR3 is made up of 13 amino acids. Looked up from germline, CDR1 is DFQATT and CDR2 is SNEGSKA (reference sequence). The CDR3 spells CSASAGINQPQHF. DNA of the CDR3: TGCAGTGCTAGTGCGGGGATCAATCAGCCCCAGCATTTT.

The rearrangement joins TRBV21-1 to TRBJ1-5. TRBV21-1 is a pseudogene segment. The CDR3 runs 19 residues. CDR3: CASSKNGGIGFRSNQPQHF. CDR3 bases: TGTGCCAGCAGCAAAAATGGGGGGATTGGGTTTCGGAGCAATCAGCCCCAGCATTTT.

The genes are TRBV6-6 and TRBJ1-1; D is perhaps TRBD1 (6 bases). Trimming removed 2 bases from V and 5 bases from J, with 18 bases in between. The CDR3 has 16 amino acids. Germline CDR1 reads MNHNY; CDR2 reads SVGAGI (reference sequence). The CDR3 DNA reads TGTGCCAGCAGTTACGGAGCAGGGGTAAGGAGGACTGAAGCTTTCTTT. It encodes CASSYGAGVRRTEAFF.

This chain uses TRBV7-9 with TRBJ2-1; D is perhaps TRBD2 (6 bases). Trimming stripped 5 bases from V and 8 bases from J, with 25 bases between. The germline V gene encodes CDR1 SEHNR and CDR2 FQNEAQ (reference sequence). The CDR3 loop spans 17 amino acids. Here the CDR3 DNA reads TGTGCCAGCAGCCCCGCCCTACGGGACTCATCTAAACATGAGCAGTTCTTC. Residues: CASSPALRDSSKHEQFF.

This clone has only a few counts. The CDR3 loop is CASSPSGGYTF. CDR3 coding DNA: TGTGCCAGCAGCCCCAGTGGTGGCTACACCTTC. The chain uses TRBV7-9 and TRBJ1-2; no clear D gene. Germline CDR1 is SEHNR and CDR2 is FQNEAQ (reference sequence). The CDR3 consists of 11 residues. V was trimmed by 5 bases and J by 7 bases, leaving 8 bases between them. The variable domain in full, with the rest retrieved from reference TRBV7-9 and TRBJ1-2, is DTGVSQNPRHKITKRGQNVTFRCDPISEHNRLYWYRQTLGQGPEFLTYFQNEAQLEKSRLLSDRFSAERPKGSFSTLEIQRTEQGDSAMYLCASSPSGGYTFGSGTRLTVV.

Comments on this clone: The sample carries other DNA sequences with the same CDR3. This chain links TRBV3-1 (or the pseudogene TRBV3-2) with TRBJ2-5, with 7 nucleotides matching TRBD2. CDR3 size: 15 residues. Per germline, CDR1 LGHDT and CDR2 YNNKEL (reference sequence). The junction had 6 bases not matched to a gene; V was cut back by 0 bases and J by 5 bases. CDR3 in amino acids: CASSQDTRREETQYF. The CDR3 DNA is TGTGCCAGCAGCCAAGACACCAGGCGGGAGGAGACCCAGTACTTC.

The gene calls are TRBV2 and TRBJ1-4; TRBD1 matches 8 bases. Germline loops: CDR1 SNHLY, CDR2 FYNNEI. The CDR3 has 14 residues. The V and J ends lost 2 bases and 8 bases, in that order; junction bases with no gene match: 4. The CDR3 nucleotides are TGTGCCAGCAGTGAAAGGACAGGGAGGGAAAAACTGTTTTTT. Translating it yields CASSERTGREKLFF.

The V gene is TRBV2, the J gene TRBJ2-5, with D maybe TRBD2 (5 bases). Germline V gene lookup returns CDR1 SNHLY and CDR2 FYNNEI. This CDR3 has 15 residues. V lost 8 bases and J lost 2, with 18 bases in between. The CDR3 loop is CASRFARVEQETQYF. CDR3 in DNA: TGTGCCAGCCGGTTTGCGAGGGTGGAACAAGAGACCCAGTACTTC.

J is TRBJ2-7 and V is TRBV5-1; D is perhaps TRBD1 (6 bases). This CDR3 comprises 14 residues. Germline assignment: CDR1 SGHRS and CDR2 YFSETQ. V gave up 3 bases and J gave up 4 bases, with 14 bases separating them. The CDR3 reads CASSSSNRAYEQYF. The CDR3 DNA reads as TGCGCCAGCAGCTCCTCCAACAGGGCATACGAGCAGTACTTC.

The chain has TRBV18 and TRBJ1-4; TRBD1 agrees at 8 bases. CDR1 is KGHSH, CDR2 LQKENI, per germline. V lost 3 bases to trimming and J lost 7 bases; unmatched junction nucleotides: 4. The CDR3 loop spans 14 amino acids. Here the CDR3 reads CASSPRQGTEKLFF. CDR3 sequence (DNA): TGTGCCAGCTCACCCCGACAGGGGACTGAAAAACTGTTTTTT.

The J gene is TRBJ2-7, the V gene TRBV3-1 (or the pseudogene TRBV3-2); D might be TRBD2 (7 bases). Germline CDR1 LGHDT, CDR2 YNNKEL (reference sequence). V was shortened by 6 bases and J by 1 base, with 16 bases between the two germline ends. The CDR3 extends over 15 amino acids. The CDR3 is CASSQIGGASYEQYF. CDR3 sequence (DNA): TGTGCCAGCAGTCAGATTGGGGGGGCTTCCTACGAGCAGTACTTC.

The V call is TRBV10-3, the J call TRBJ1-2; 10 bases fit TRBD1. The CDR3 runs to 15 residues. Germline V CDR1 and CDR2: ENHRY, SYGVKD. V shed 7 bases and J 3 bases; nucleotides not matched to a gene: 8. CDR3 amino acids: CAITDSGQGDYGYTF. In nucleotides, the CDR3 is TGTGCCATCACGGACTCAGGACAGGGGGACTATGGCTACACCTTC.

The chain links TRBV28 to TRBJ1-3; 7 bases are a match to TRBD1. The germline V gene has CDR1 MDHEN and CDR2 SYDVKM. This CDR3 region has 17 residues. V was pared by 5 bases and J by 3 bases, with 13 bases of the junction left unmatched. Written as DNA, the CDR3 is TGTGCCAGCAGTACCCCGCAGACAGGGTCGGATGGAAACACCATATATTTT. As protein: CASSTPQTGSDGNTIYF.

This clone has only one observation. This chain connects TRBV13 to TRBJ2-6; 7 positions agree with TRBD1. The CDR3 contains 18 residues. Germline V gene lookup returns CDR1 PRHDT and CDR2 FYEKMQ (reference sequence). Losses at the gene ends were 4 bases for V and 0 bases for J; bases not matched to a gene: 9. CDR3 in DNA: TGTGCCAGCAGCTCCCCCCGGACAGGAGACTCTGGGGCCAACGTCCTGACTTTC. Protein sequence: CASSSPRTGDSGANVLTF. Full variable domain (missing parts from reference TRBV13 and TRBJ2-6): AAGVIQSPRHLIKEKRETATLKCYPIPRHDTVYWYQQGPGQDPQFLISFYEKMQSDKGSIPDRFSAQQFSDYHSELNMSSLELGDSALYFCASSSPRTGDSGANVLTFGAGSRLTVL.

CDR3 region: CASSPGGSTDTQYF. The DNA of the CDR3 is TGTGCCAGCAGCCCGGGGGGGAGCACAGATACGCAGTATTTT. V is TRBV5-5 and J is TRBJ2-3; 8 bases line up with TRBD2. This CDR3 is built from 14 residues. V was clipped by 4 bases and J by 0 bases; unmatched bases: 1. Germline assignment: CDR1 SGHKS and CDR2 YYEKEE (reference sequence).

The chain is built from TRBV18 and TRBJ2-7; D is undetermined. The V end was cut by 4 bases, the J end by 0 bases, with 13 bases between. CDR1 is KGHSH, CDR2 LQKENI, per germline. The CDR3 has 15 amino acids. The CDR3 coding sequence is TGTGCCAGCTCACAACCGGGCCCTACCTCCTACGAGCAGTACTTC. It specifies CASSQPGPTSYEQYF.